Below, one T cell receptor beta chain is given with its context. The data were obtained in a study of control samples from healthy donors and cancer patients. The protocol was immunoSEQ multiplex PCR, while the TCRdb copy is restricted to in-frame clones and leaves out a portion. The sample lists about 120,000 clones, roughly 90% occurring once. J was trimmed by 0 bases and V by 0 bases; bases with no gene match: 18. The CDR3 has 22 residues. This receptor was identified in a man between 18 and 35 years old in good health. Sequencing used blood. The rearrangement uses TRBV5-3 and TRBJ2-7; 13 nucleotides agree with TRBD2. TRBV5-3 is classed as an ORF, of uncertain function. The CDR3 region has the DNA TGTGCCAGAAGCTTGGCCAATCCCGGAGGACTAGCGGGAGCTAAGAGCTCCTACGAGCAGTACTTC. Translated, it gives CARSLANPGGLAGAKSSYEQYF.